Listed below are T cell receptor beta chains from one sample, sequenced in a study of shared clonotypes between healthy human individuals. Produced via immunoSEQ multiplex PCR; TCRdb's table is partial and in-frame only. This sample carries 2 million to 2.5 million clones, 85% to 95% of them seen once, and the ten largest clones take around 0.35%. Material: naive CD4+ T cells from PBMCs. The receptors stem from a man aged 18 to 30 in good health. Some clones in this sample may be carry-over from other donors' samples. The CDR3 runs from the conserved cysteine through the conserved F or W. The D gene is left open where the match is weak. Clone size is stated in some rows and not others, as once, few, many or a class when expanded.

TRBV11-3	TRBJ2-2	.	TRBD2	TGTGCCAGCAGCCCCGGGAGGGTGGCCACCGGGGAGCTGTTTTTT	CASSPGRVATGELFF
TRBV5-1	TRBJ2-1	.	.	TGCGCCAGCAGCTCTCTCCCTCAGGACCCGGCGTTCTTC	CASSSLPQDPAFF
TRBV19	TRBJ2-7	.	TRBD1	TGTGCCAGTAGTGCCGGGGACAGCCCCAGAGAGCAGTACTTC	CASSAGDSPREQYF
TRBV4-1	TRBJ1-2	.	TRBD1	TGCGCCAGCAGTCTGGACAGGGCCCACTATGGCTACACCTTC	CASSLDRAHYGYTF
TRBV5-4	TRBJ2-5	.	TRBD2	TGTGCCAGCAGCTCGGGACTAGCGGGAGGGCCGAAGTTAGAGACCCAGTACTTC	CASSSGLAGGPKLETQYF
TRBV5-1	TRBJ2-5	once	.	TGCGCCAGCAGCTTTGGCTTTGAGACCCAGTACTTC	CASSFGFETQYF
TRBV6-6	TRBJ2-3	.	.	TGTGCCAGCAGTCCAGGACACCAGACTAATACGCAGTATTTT	CASSPGHQTNTQYF
TRBV7-2	TRBJ2-1	.	TRBD1	TGTGCCAGCAAACTAGACAGGGGGCTTGGGAATGAGCAGTTCTTC	CASKLDRGLGNEQFF
TRBV9	TRBJ2-1	.	.	TGTGCCAGCAGCGTGGGTTTGGGGTACTCCTACAATGAGCAGTTCTTC	CASSVGLGYSYNEQFF
TRBV5-1	TRBJ2-5	.	TRBD1	TGCGCCAGCATATCGGGCAGGGGGCAAGAGACCCAGTACTTC	CASISGRGQETQYF
TRBV4-1	TRBJ2-2	.	TRBD2	TGCGCCAGCAGCCCCCTTGGGGGGGTTGGGGAAAACACCGGGGAGCTGTTTTTT	CASSPLGGVGENTGELFF
TRBV28	TRBJ1-1	.	TRBD1	TGTGCCAGCTGGGACAGGGTAAATGTGAACACTGAAGCTTTCTTT	CASWDRVNVNTEAFF
TRBV9	TRBJ2-7	.	TRBD2	TGTGCCAGCAGCCCGGGACTAGCGCCGAACGAGCAGTACTTC	CASSPGLAPNEQYF
TRBV6-5	TRBJ2-7	.	TRBD1	TGTGCCAGCAGTTCAGTCGGGACAGGGAACGAGCAGTACTTC	CASSSVGTGNEQYF
TRBV7-3	TRBJ2-5	once	TRBD2	TGTGCCAGCAGGAATCCGGGACTAGCGGAAACAGGAGTGGAGACCCAGTACTTC	CASRNPGLAETGVETQYF
TRBV5-4	TRBJ2-2	.	TRBD1	TGTGCCAGCAGCCCTCGGGACAGGGTCACCGGGGAGCTGTTTTTT	CASSPRDRVTGELFF
TRBV10-3	TRBJ2-7	.	.	TGTGCCATCAGAGAGGGGCGGGCCTCCTACGAGCAGTACTTC	CAIREGRASYEQYF
TRBV9	TRBJ2-7	.	.	TGTGCCAGCAGCGGGGGGCAGACTTATTACGAGCAGTACTTC	CASSGGQTYYEQYF
TRBV4-2	TRBJ2-7	.	.	TGTGCCAGCAGCCAAGATCCCTCGGGGGAGCAGTACTTC	CASSQDPSGEQYF
TRBV10-3	TRBJ2-7	.	TRBD2	TGTGCCATCACCCCGGGGGAGGGCCCCTACGAGCAGTACTTC	CAITPGEGPYEQYF
TRBV9	TRBJ2-7	.	TRBD2	TGTGCCACCCGGGGGGGGGTCGGATACGAGCAGTACTTC	CATRGGVGYEQYF
TRBV7-6	TRBJ1-2	.	TRBD1	TGTGCCAGCAGCTTAGAGCAGGGGGGTCGTCGTGGCTACACCTTC	CASSLEQGGRRGYTF
TRBV9	TRBJ2-5	once	.	TGTGCCAGCAGCGTAGGGGATTCGGGCAGCCAAGAGACCCAGTACTTC	CASSVGDSGSQETQYF